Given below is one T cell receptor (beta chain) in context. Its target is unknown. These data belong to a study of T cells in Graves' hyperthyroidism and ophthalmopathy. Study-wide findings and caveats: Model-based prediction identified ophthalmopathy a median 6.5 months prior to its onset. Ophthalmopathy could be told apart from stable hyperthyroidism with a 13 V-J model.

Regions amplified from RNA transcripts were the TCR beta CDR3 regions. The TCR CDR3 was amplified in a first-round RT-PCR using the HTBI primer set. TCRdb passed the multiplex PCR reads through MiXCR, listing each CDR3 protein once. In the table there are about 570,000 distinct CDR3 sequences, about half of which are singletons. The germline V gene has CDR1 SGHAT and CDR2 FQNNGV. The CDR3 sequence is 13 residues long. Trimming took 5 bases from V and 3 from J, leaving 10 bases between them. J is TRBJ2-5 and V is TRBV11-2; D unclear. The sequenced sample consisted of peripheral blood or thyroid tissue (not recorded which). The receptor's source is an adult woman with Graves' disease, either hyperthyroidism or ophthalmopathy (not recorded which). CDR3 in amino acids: CASSDTTKETQYF. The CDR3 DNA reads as TGTGCCAGCAGCGATACGACCAAAGAGACCCAGTACTTC. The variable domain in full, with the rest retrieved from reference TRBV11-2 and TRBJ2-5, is EAGVAQSPRYKIIEKRQSVAFWCNPISGHATLYWYQQILGQGPKLLIQFQNNGVVDDSQLPKDRFSAERLKGVDSTLKIQPAKLEDSAVYLCASSDTTKETQYFGPGTRLLVL.